A single sample gave rise to the 2 T cell receptor beta chains below, sequenced in a study of molecular identifiers for immune sequencing clone quantification (dated by TCRdb to between 2017 and 2018). Library prep was done by PCR. These reads were obtained on an Illumina HiSeq 4000. TCRdb trimmed public reads at Q25 via fastp, called clones via MiXCR and kept in-frame beta chains. One record per CDR3 amino acid sequence lists the most common genes and DNA. This sample has about 640,000 distinct CDR3 sequences in its table, and about 20% of those were observed once. The ten largest account for roughly 0.83% of the sample. Sequences were obtained from naive CD8+ T cells from blood, with Jurkat cell RNA spiked in. This specimen's cell subset or site label, per the study, means: FACS-sorted CD8+CD4-CCR7+CD45RA+ naive T cells. The receptors come from a human donor in good health. Some libraries in this study had Jurkat cell RNA spiked in.

This clonotype was seen a handful of times. The chain recombines TRBV7-9 with TRBJ2-3; D gene ambiguous. Germline assignment: CDR1 SEHNR and CDR2 FQNEAQ (reference sequence). Trimming removed 1 base from V and 4 bases from J, with 9 bases in between. This CDR3 has 14 amino acids. CDR3 sequence (DNA): TGTGCCAGCAGCTTAGTCGGTCGATCAGATACGCAGTATTTT. It is translated as CASSLVGRSDTQYF.

This clonotype showed up many times. The rearrangement uses TRBV12-3 or TRBV12-4 and TRBJ1-5; tentatively, D is TRBD1 (6 bases). The V end was cut by 5 bases, the J end by 0 bases, with 17 bases between. The CDR3 is 17 amino acids. The CDR3 sequence: CASSPDGDMSSNQPQHF. The CDR3 region has the DNA TGTGCCAGCAGTCCGGATGGGGACATGTCTAGCAATCAGCCCCAGCATTTT.